These T cell receptor beta chains were read from a single sample in a study of CD8+ T cells in alopecia areata. The method was immunoSEQ multiplex PCR; TCRdb's version includes in-frame clones alone and lacks a portion of them. The data contain under 200,000 clones, approximately 65% of them seen just once; the ten biggest clones take up about 0.94%. Here the sequenced sample was CD4+ T cells sorted from blood, taken at week 4, from a patient treated with tofacitinib. All receptors come from a human donor with alopecia areata. Both conserved end residues are part of each CDR3. Each record gives: J gene, D gene, V gene, clone size, CDR3 DNA, CDR3 protein. The D gene is left open where the match is weak. A row's size may be missing; if present it is once, few, many or a size class.

J: TRBJ2-1; D: NA; V: TRBV29-1; size: NA; DNA: TGCAGCGTTGAAGGGAGGAGTGAACCCTTGGAGTTCTTC; CDR3: CSVEGRSEPLEFF
J: TRBJ1-2; D: TRBD1; V: TRBV19; size: few; DNA: TGTGCCAGTAGTGCCCTTGACAGGGTGGCTGGCTACACCTTC; CDR3: CASSALDRVAGYTF
J: TRBJ1-5; D: NA; V: TRBV29-1; size: NA; DNA: TGCAGCGTTGGATGGGACAAAAATCAGCCCCAGCATTTT; CDR3: CSVGWDKNQPQHF
J: TRBJ2-2; D: TRBD1; V: TRBV29-1; size: few; DNA: TGCAGCGCTGGACAGGGACGTGTAACCGGGGAGCTGTTTTTT; CDR3: CSAGQGRVTGELFF
J: TRBJ1-5; D: NA; V: TRBV30; size: NA; DNA: TGTGCCTGGAGTGTACAAGGAGGGGGTGGTCAGCCCCAGCATTTT; CDR3: CAWSVQGGGGQPQHF
J: TRBJ1-4; D: NA; V: TRBV6-6; size: NA; DNA: TGTGCCAGCACCTTACAAGGTTTCCCCGGGGAAAAACTGTTTTTT; CDR3: CASTLQGFPGEKLFF
J: TRBJ2-5; D: TRBD2; V: TRBV4-2; size: NA; DNA: TGTGCCAGCAGCCAAGAGAGACTAGCGGGGGCGCCAAGGGAGGAGACCCAGTACTTC; CDR3: CASSQERLAGAPREETQYF
J: TRBJ2-3; D: TRBD2; V: TRBV4-2; size: NA; DNA: TGTGCCAGCAGCCAACTAGCGGTCAGCACAGATACGCAGTATTTT; CDR3: CASSQLAVSTDTQYF
J: TRBJ2-3; D: NA; V: TRBV29-1; size: NA; DNA: TGCAGCACCCGGACAGCCACAGATACGCAGTATTTT; CDR3: CSTRTATDTQYF
J: TRBJ1-1; D: NA; V: TRBV5-1; size: NA; DNA: TGCGCCAGCAGCTTGGGACAGGTGAACACTGAAGCTTTCTTT; CDR3: CASSLGQVNTEAFF
J: TRBJ2-4; D: NA; V: TRBV30; size: NA; DNA: TGTGCCTGGAGTGTAGACCGGGGTGGTGGTAACATTCAGTACTTC; CDR3: CAWSVDRGGGNIQYF
J: TRBJ2-7; D: TRBD1; V: TRBV6-5; size: few; DNA: TGTGCCAGCAGCGACAGGGCCTCCTACGAGCAGTACTTC; CDR3: CASSDRASYEQYF
J: TRBJ2-7; D: TRBD2; V: TRBV10-3; size: few; DNA: TGTGCCATCAGTCGGACTAGTGGCTACGAGCAGTACTTC; CDR3: CAISRTSGYEQYF
J: TRBJ1-6; D: NA; V: TRBV6-1; size: NA; DNA: TGTGCCAGCAGTGAACGACAGATTAAACCACCCCTCCACTTT; CDR3: CASSERQIKPPLHF
J: TRBJ2-7; D: NA; V: TRBV29-1; size: NA; DNA: TGCAGCGTTGGGGCGAGTGTATACGAGCAGTACTTC; CDR3: CSVGASVYEQYF
J: TRBJ2-1; D: NA; V: TRBV10-3; size: few; DNA: TGTGCCATCATGCGGGGGCCCACCAATGAGCAGTTCTTC; CDR3: CAIMRGPTNEQFF
J: TRBJ2-7; D: NA; V: TRBV29-1; size: NA; DNA: TGCAGCGTTGTGGTAGGGGAGCGCTACGAGCAGTACTTC; CDR3: CSVVVGERYEQYF
J: TRBJ1-1; D: NA; V: TRBV29-1; size: NA; DNA: TGCAGCGTTGAACCCAGGGGTGGGACTGAAGCTTTCTTT; CDR3: CSVEPRGGTEAFF
J: TRBJ2-5; D: TRBD1; V: TRBV5-1; size: NA; DNA: TGCGCCAGCAGCTTGGAGGACAGGGGGTCCCAAGAGACCCAGTACTTC; CDR3: CASSLEDRGSQETQYF
J: TRBJ1-2; D: NA; V: TRBV29-1; size: NA; DNA: TGCAGCGCCTGGGGGTTGACTAACTATGGCTACACCTTC; CDR3: CSAWGLTNYGYTF
J: TRBJ1-1; D: TRBD1; V: TRBV30; size: NA; DNA: TGTGCCTGGAGGGGACAGTCGAACACTGAAGCTTTCTTT; CDR3: CAWRGQSNTEAFF
J: TRBJ2-1; D: NA; V: TRBV29-1; size: NA; DNA: TGCAGCGTTGAGAGAGGAGGGGGGCGGGCCTACAATGAGCAGTTCTTC; CDR3: CSVERGGGRAYNEQFF